The rows below give T cell receptor beta chains drawn from one sample of a study of blood T cell repertoires in COVID-19. Produced via immunoSEQ multiplex PCR; TCRdb's table is partial and in-frame only. Of tens of thousands of clones listed, roughly 90% are singletons. The sequencing input was peripheral blood. The receptors come from a man in his 70s with acute or convalescent COVID-19. Both conserved end residues are part of each CDR3. A D gene is named only where the DNA matches it firmly. Some rows mark clone size as missing; the rest say once, few, many or name a class of expanded clone.

TRBV7-9	NA	TRBJ1-2	NA	TGTGCCAGCAGCTCCTCCGAGAGCGGCTACACCTTC	CASSSSESGYTF
TRBV20-1	NA	TRBJ2-3	NA	TGCAGTGCTAGTAGTGTCCAACTATATGATAGCACAGATACGCAGTATTTT	CSASSVQLYDSTDTQYF
TRBV3-1/TRBV3-2	NA	TRBJ2-2	NA	TGTGCCAGCAGCCAAACAGGTATCCCCGGGGAGCTGTTTTTT	CASSQTGIPGELFF
TRBV24-1	few	TRBJ2-7	TRBD1	TGTGCCACCAGTGATTCCAGGGGGGAGCAGTACTTC	CATSDSRGEQYF
TRBV24-1	NA	TRBJ1-2	NA	TGTGCCATAGGAACGGGAAACTATGGCTACACCTTC	CAIGTGNYGYTF
TRBV9	NA	TRBJ1-3	NA	TGTGCCAGCAGCGTACAGGGTATATCTGGAAACACCATATATTTT	CASSVQGISGNTIYF
TRBV2	NA	TRBJ2-3	NA	TGTGCCAGCGGGCTAGCTAGCACAGATACGCAGTATTTT	CASGLASTDTQYF
TRBV19	NA	TRBJ1-5	NA	TGTGCCAGTAGTCCCGGGACAATAAGCAATCAGCCCCAGCATTTT	CASSPGTISNQPQHF
TRBV28	NA	TRBJ2-1	TRBD1	TGTGCCAGCAGTCGACAGGGGGCGTACTACAATGAGCAGTTCTTC	CASSRQGAYYNEQFF
TRBV4-1	NA	TRBJ2-3	NA	TGCGCCAGCAGCCCTCGGGAAGCTAGCACAGATACGCAGTATTTT	CASSPREASTDTQYF
TRBV19	NA	TRBJ1-5	NA	TGTGCCAGTAGTATCCCTCGGGGTCAGCCCCAGCATTTT	CASSIPRGQPQHF
TRBV28	NA	TRBJ1-1	NA	TGTGCCAGCAGTTCCGGAGGGGCCAGGGTGAACACTGAAGCTTTCTTT	CASSSGGARVNTEAFF
TRBV7-9	NA	TRBJ1-2	TRBD1	TGTGCCAGCAGCCAAAAGGACAGGGGACTCGGGCCCTATGGCTACACCTTC	CASSQKDRGLGPYGYTF
TRBV28	NA	TRBJ2-1	TRBD2	TGTGCCAGCAGTCCGGGACTAGTGAACAATGAGCAGTTCTTC	CASSPGLVNNEQFF
TRBV6-5	once	TRBJ2-1	TRBD2	TGTGCCAGCAACCGGGCTAGCGGGGGACTCAATGAGCAGTTCTTC	CASNRASGGLNEQFF
TRBV29-1	few	TRBJ2-7	NA	TGCAGCGTTGGTCGAGGTGGGAGCGCCTACGAGCAGTACTTC	CSVGRGGSAYEQYF
TRBV5-5	NA	TRBJ1-5	NA	TGTGCCAGCAGCTTGGCGGCAGGGCTTAATCAGCCCCAGCATTTT	CASSLAAGLNQPQHF
TRBV28	NA	TRBJ2-5	NA	TGTGCCAGCTCCCCCCAGGGCTCTAGGGAGACCCAGTACTTC	CASSPQGSRETQYF
TRBV15	once	TRBJ2-3	NA	TGTGCCACCAGCAGAGGGGGGCGCGCAGATACGCAGTATTTT	CATSRGGRADTQYF
TRBV11-2	NA	TRBJ2-3	TRBD2	TGTGCCAGCAGCTTACCATTGGGACTAGCGGGGGGTAATACGCAGTATTTT	CASSLPLGLAGGNTQYF
TRBV7-2	few	TRBJ1-3	NA	TGTGCCAGCAGCTTCGGAGGTGGAAACACCATATATTTT	CASSFGGGNTIYF
TRBV6-6	NA	TRBJ2-7	TRBD1	TGTGCCAGCAGTGCAACTCCCGGGACAGAAATCTACGAGCAGTACTTC	CASSATPGTEIYEQYF
TRBV10-1	NA	TRBJ2-2	NA	TGCGCCAGCAGTGAGAGGTTTGGCAGAGGGAACACCGGGGAGCTGTTTTTT	CASSERFGRGNTGELFF
TRBV5-4	once	TRBJ1-4	TRBD1	TGTGCCAGCAGCTCCTCAGGGGGTACTAATGAAAAACTGTTTTTT	CASSSSGGTNEKLFF
TRBV7-2	NA	TRBJ2-7	TRBD1	TGTGCCAGCAGCCCGGGACAGGGGGCGCGCGAGCAGTACTTC	CASSPGQGAREQYF